The next 21 T cell receptor beta chains were all read from a single sample in a study of shared clonotypes between healthy human individuals. Repertoires were generated with immunoSEQ multiplex PCR, while TCRdb's copy carries only in-frame clones and drops some. The data hold millions of clones, with 85% to 95% observed a single time. The sequenced sample consisted of naive CD4+ T cells sorted from blood. Described subset: CD45RA+ positively selected. The source of these receptors is a man younger than 35 in good health.

Regarding this clone: Other nucleotide sequences from this sample produce the same CDR3. The CDR3 loop is CASSLAGVSNQPQHF. The CDR3 DNA reads TGCGCCAGCAGCTTGGCTGGGGTTAGCAATCAGCCCCAGCATTTT. J is TRBJ1-5 and V is TRBV5-1; D gene ambiguous. The CDR3 sequence is 15 residues long. V shed 0 bases and J shed 0 bases, with 7 bases lying between them. Germline CDR1 reads SGHRS; CDR2 reads YFSETQ.

The rearrangement links TRBV25-1 to TRBJ2-3; TRBD2 aligns across 7 bases. The CDR3 consists of 12 residues. Germline V CDR1 and CDR2: MGHDK, SYGVNS. With 7 bases clipped from V and 10 bases from J, the junction kept 8 bases outside the gene matches. Here the CDR3 reads CASNTAGIPQYF. Here the CDR3 DNA reads TGTGCCAGCAATACAGCGGGAATTCCGCAGTATTTT.

This clone was found once. The chain couples TRBV14 to TRBJ2-7, with D hard to call. The V end lost 6 bases, the J end lost 4 bases, and 4 bases lay between the germline ends. CDR1 and CDR2 from the germline V gene are SGHDN and FVKESK. The CDR3 contains 10 residues. Here the CDR3 reads CASSWYEQYF. The CDR3 DNA sequence: TGTGCCAGCAGTTGGTACGAGCAGTACTTC.

In its sample, this clone was seen once. The chain couples TRBV6-5 to TRBJ1-2; no firm D call. V was clipped by 5 bases and J by 8 bases, with 15 bases between them. CDR1 and CDR2 from the germline V gene are MNHEY and SVGAGI. The CDR3 totals 13 residues. This CDR3 is CASSTTGVWGYTF. The CDR3 nucleotides read TGTGCCAGCAGTACCACTGGGGTATGGGGCTACACCTTC.

In its sample, this clone was seen a few times. CDR3 residues: CASSVLFGAPGELFF. The CDR3 coding sequence is TGTGCCAGCAGCGTTCTGTTCGGAGCCCCGGGGGAGCTGTTTTTT. The rearrangement links TRBV5-8 to TRBJ2-2, with D unclear. The V and J ends lost 4 bases and 8 bases respectively, with 18 bases between them. Germline-derived CDR1 and CDR2 are SGHTS and YDEGEE. The length of the CDR3 is 15 residues. Drawing the rest from reference TRBV5-8 and TRBJ2-2, the complete variable domain is EAGVTQSPTHLIKTRGQQATLRCSPISGHTSVYWYQQALGLGLQFLLWYDEGEERNRGNFPPRFSGRQFPNYSSELNVNALELEDSALYLCASSVLFGAPGELFFGEGSRLTVL.

This rearrangement joins TRBV19 to TRBJ1-5, with 7 bases identical to TRBD1. CDR3 length: 15 residues. The trim removed 6 bases at V and 7 bases at J, leaving 12 bases unmatched. Germline CDR1 reads LNHDA; CDR2 reads SQIVND (reference sequence). The CDR3 loop reads CASRQTSGGGQPQHF. The DNA of the CDR3 is TGTGCCAGTAGGCAAACCTCAGGGGGTGGCCAGCCCCAGCATTTT.

The J gene is TRBJ2-7, the V gene TRBV5-6, with TRBD2 matching over 9 bases. The CDR3 runs 13 residues. Looked up from germline, CDR1 is SGHDT and CDR2 is YYEEEE. V was pared by 3 bases and J by 4 bases, with 2 bases of the junction left unmatched. In nucleotides, the CDR3 is TGTGCCAGCAGCTACGGACTAGCGTACGAGCAGTACTTC. Translation: CASSYGLAYEQYF.

The rearrangement uses TRBV27 and TRBJ2-6; 8 bases map to TRBD1. Per the germline V gene, CDR1 is MNHEY and CDR2 is SMNVEV (reference sequence). The trim removed 5 bases at V and 1 base at J, leaving 7 bases unmatched. There are 17 residues in the CDR3. CDR3 coding DNA: TGTGCCAGCAGTCTCCAGGGGGCGAGGTCTGGGGCCAACGTCCTGACTTTC. This codes for CASSLQGARSGANVLTF.

The rearrangement uses TRBV5-6 and TRBJ1-1; no clear D. Trimming took 0 bases from V and 4 from J, leaving 13 bases between them. The germline V gene encodes CDR1 SGHDT and CDR2 YYEEEE. There are 15 residues in the CDR3. The CDR3 DNA is TGTGCCAGCAGCTTGGTTAAAGGAGGTAGCACTGAAGCTTTCTTT. Protein: CASSLVKGGSTEAFF.

This clone was detected only once. The J gene is TRBJ2-7, the V gene TRBV10-2; 9 nucleotides line up with TRBD2. Germline CDR1 is WSHSY and CDR2 is SAAADI. Losses at the gene ends were 4 bases for V and 0 bases for J; bases not matched to a gene: 10. This CDR3 has 17 residues. The CDR3: CASSAPRLAVSSYEQYF. The CDR3 DNA sequence: TGCGCCAGCAGTGCCCCTCGACTAGCGGTAAGCTCCTACGAGCAGTACTTC.

With respect to this clone: The sample has other DNA sequences that encode this CDR3 too. V and J are TRBV9 and TRBJ1-3; D call uncertain. V lost 0 bases and J lost 4, with 5 bases in between. Germline V gene data show CDR1 as SGDLS and CDR2 as YYNGEE. The CDR3 is 13 residues long. The CDR3 reads CASSVAPGNTIYF. Here the CDR3 DNA reads TGTGCCAGCAGCGTAGCCCCAGGAAACACCATATATTTT.

The chain combines TRBV28 with TRBJ1-2; 7 positions match TRBD1. This CDR3 is 13 amino acids long. Looked up from germline, CDR1 is MDHEN and CDR2 is SYDVKM. J was trimmed by 8 bases and V by 2 bases; bases with no gene match: 5. The CDR3 DNA reads TGTGCCAGCAGTTTAAGGGACAGAGTGGGCTACACCTTC. It is translated as CASSLRDRVGYTF.

The chain links TRBV7-2 to TRBJ2-1, with D maybe TRBD1 (6 bases). Per germline, CDR1 SGHTA and CDR2 FQGNSA. The germline V and J ends were trimmed by 0 bases and 7 bases, with 13 bases remaining between them. This CDR3 contains 15 residues. This CDR3 is CASSLALPGENEQFF. The CDR3 DNA reads TGTGCCAGCAGCTTAGCGTTGCCAGGGGAAAATGAGCAGTTCTTC.

CDR3 amino acids: CASSQDLLAGGLNEQFF. CDR3 DNA: TGCGCCAGCAGCCAAGATTTACTAGCGGGAGGGCTGAATGAGCAGTTCTTC. This chain connects TRBV4-3 to TRBJ2-1; 13 nucleotides agree with TRBD2. Germline trimming cut 0 bases from V and 7 bases from J; bases unmatched to any gene: 6. This CDR3 region has 17 residues. The germline gives CDR1 LGHNA, CDR2 YSLEER.

The rearrangement joins TRBV10-3 to TRBJ1-6; D is unresolved. The germline V and J ends were trimmed by 5 bases and 5 bases, with 13 bases remaining between them. The CDR3 is made up of 15 amino acids. Germline V lookup: CDR1 ENHRY, CDR2 SYGVKD. The CDR3 here is CAISKTGSDNSPLHF. Here the CDR3 DNA reads TGTGCCATCAGTAAGACCGGGTCAGATAATTCACCCCTCCACTTT.

CDR3 sequence (DNA): TGTGCCAGCGGCCTCGGGCCCAACACCGGGGAGCTGTTTTTT. Translated: CASGLGPNTGELFF. The chain is built from TRBV19 and TRBJ2-2; the D is unclear. Germline CDR1 and CDR2: LNHDA and SQIVND (reference sequence). The V gene lost 9 bases and the J gene lost 2 bases, with 13 bases spanning the gap. The CDR3 length is 14 residues.

This rearrangement joins TRBV5-1 to TRBJ2-7; 11 nucleotides match TRBD1. In germline, CDR1 is SGHRS, CDR2 YFSETQ. J was trimmed by 5 bases and V by 7 bases; bases with no gene match: 5. The length of the CDR3 is 13 residues. Here the CDR3 DNA reads TGCGCCAGCCCCTGGGACAGGGGGAACGAGCAGTACTTC. The encoded protein is CASPWDRGNEQYF.

This chain links TRBV10-2 with TRBJ2-7; 9 bases fit TRBD2. The CDR3 spans 13 residues. V shed 2 bases, J shed 9 bases, and the junction held 5 bases outside the gene matches. CDR1 is WSHSY, CDR2 SAAADI, per germline. The CDR3: CASSEGLAGTQYF. In nucleotides, the CDR3 is TGCGCCAGCAGTGAGGGGCTAGCGGGGACGCAGTACTTC.

The V and J genes are TRBV4-1 and TRBJ2-7; 9 nucleotides line up with TRBD2. J lost 2 bases, V lost 0 bases, and 11 bases had no gene match. CDR3 length: 18 amino acids. Germline V gene lookup returns CDR1 MGHRA and CDR2 YSYEKL. The CDR3 DNA reads TGCGCCAGCAGCCAAGACCCCCTCAGCGGGGGGTTTACCTACGAGCAGTACTTC. Residues: CASSQDPLSGGFTYEQYF.

The V gene is TRBV2, the J gene TRBJ2-3; TRBD2 aligns across 12 bases. There are 17 residues in the CDR3. Germline V lookup: CDR1 SNHLY, CDR2 FYNNEI. The V and J ends lost 4 bases and 0 bases, in that order; junction bases with no gene match: 5. The CDR3 spells CASSVTSGGLSTDTQYF. The CDR3 bases are TGTGCCAGCAGTGTCACTAGCGGGGGGCTTAGCACAGATACGCAGTATTTT. Full variable domain (outside the CDR3, taken from reference TRBV2 and TRBJ2-3): EPEVTQTPSHQVTQMGQEVILRCVPISNHLYFYWYRQILGQKVEFLVSFYNNEISEKSEIFDDQFSVERPDGSNFTLKIRSTKLEDSAMYFCASSVTSGGLSTDTQYFGPGTRLTVL.

The chain couples TRBV30 to TRBJ1-2; no clear D. CDR1 and CDR2 (germline): GTSNPN, SVGIG (reference sequence). Trimming removed 0 bases from V and 7 bases from J, with 9 bases in between. This CDR3 comprises 12 residues. The DNA of the CDR3 is TGTGCCTGGAGTGTACGGGGTTCTGGCTACACCTTC. Translating gives CAWSVRGSGYTF. Based on the CDR3 plus reference TRBV30 and TRBJ1-2, the full variable domain is SQTIHQWPATLVQPVGSPLSLECTVEGTSNPNLYWYRQAAGRGLQLLFYSVGIGQISSEVPQNLSASRPQDRQFILSSKKLLLSDSGFYLCAWSVRGSGYTFGSGTRLTVV.